This TCR beta chain was found in a study of cytomegalovirus exposure and HLA in healthy donors. CDR1 is MDHEN and CDR2 is SYDVKM in the germline V gene. Trimming stripped 6 bases from V and 5 bases from J, with 14 bases between. CDR3 length equals 15 residues. A multiplex PCR was run with 60 Vbeta primers and 13 Jbeta primers. Some clones are missing from TCRdb's copy, which holds only in-frame ones; the method was immunoSEQ multiplex PCR. In total, the table holds over 100,000 clones. The rearrangement uses TRBV28 and TRBJ1-6; tentative D call: TRBD1 (5 bases). Source material: PBMCs. The receptor comes from a young man in good health and CMV-seronegative. CDR3 coding DNA: TGTGCCAGCAGCACCGGGGGTTTAGATAATTCACCCCTCCACTTT. It yields the protein CASSTGGLDNSPLHF.